The entry below describes one T cell receptor (beta chain). No antigen is known for it. The V end lost 0 bases, the J end lost 7 bases, and 17 bases lay between the germline ends. In germline, CDR1 is SGHRS, CDR2 YFSETQ. This CDR3 is built from 17 residues. Clones were read by immunoSEQ multiplex PCR, and TCRdb kept only the in-frame ones, dropping some. The repertoire holds 50,000 to 85,000 clones, with 75% to 90% as singletons. The data are from a study of OX40 agonist ivuxolimab in advanced cancers. General study findings and limits: Researchers did not determine the expanded peripheral T cells' antigen specificity.

The rearrangement joins TRBV5-1 to TRBJ1-6; D unresolved. The source was CD4+ or CD8+ T cells sorted from blood, collected in a trial of the OX40 agonist ivuxolimab. The receptor comes from an adult with an advanced solid tumor such as melanoma, head and neck, liver or kidney cancer. The CDR3 here is CASSLASVGRINSPLHF. The CDR3 coding sequence is TGCGCCAGCAGCTTGGCCTCGGTGGGAAGAATAAATTCACCCCTCCACTTT.